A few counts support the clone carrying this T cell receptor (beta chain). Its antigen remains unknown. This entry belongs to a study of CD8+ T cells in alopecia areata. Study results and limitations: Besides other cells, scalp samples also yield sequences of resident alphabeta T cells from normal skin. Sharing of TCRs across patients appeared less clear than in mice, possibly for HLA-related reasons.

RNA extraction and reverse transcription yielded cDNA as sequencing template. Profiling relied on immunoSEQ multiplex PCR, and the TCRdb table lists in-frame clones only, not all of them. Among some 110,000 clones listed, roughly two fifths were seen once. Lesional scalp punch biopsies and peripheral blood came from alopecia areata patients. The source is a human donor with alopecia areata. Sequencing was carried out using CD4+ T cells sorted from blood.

The CDR3 is CASRTIGASGSPWYF. The CDR3 region has the DNA TGCGCCAGCAGAACGATTGGAGCTAGCGGGAGCCCCTGGTACTTC. The chain recombines TRBV5-1 with TRBJ2-4, with 10 bases aligning to TRBD2. The CDR3 spans 15 residues. The J segment lost 15 bases and the V segment lost 5 bases, leaving 17 bases of the junction unmatched. Germline values: CDR1 SGHRS, CDR2 YFSETQ.